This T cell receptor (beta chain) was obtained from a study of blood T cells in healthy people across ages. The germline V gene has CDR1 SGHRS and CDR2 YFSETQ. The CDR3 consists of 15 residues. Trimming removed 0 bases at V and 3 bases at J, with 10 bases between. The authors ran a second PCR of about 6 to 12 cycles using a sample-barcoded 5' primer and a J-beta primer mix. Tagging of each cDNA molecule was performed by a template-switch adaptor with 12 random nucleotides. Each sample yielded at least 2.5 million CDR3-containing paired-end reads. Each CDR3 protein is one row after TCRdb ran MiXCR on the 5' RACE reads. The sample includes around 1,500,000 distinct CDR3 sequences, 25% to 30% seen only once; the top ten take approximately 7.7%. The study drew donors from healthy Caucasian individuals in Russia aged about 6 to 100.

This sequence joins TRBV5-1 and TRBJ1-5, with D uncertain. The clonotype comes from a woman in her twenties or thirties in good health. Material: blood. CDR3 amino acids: CASSLGGWVNQPQHF. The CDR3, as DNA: TGCGCCAGCAGCTTGGGGGGTTGGGTCAATCAGCCCCAGCATTTT.